This T cell receptor (beta chain) derives from a study of blood T cell repertoires in COVID-19 (dated by TCRdb to 2018 to 2020). Turning to the overall study: Samples covering the acute and convalescent phases of COVID-19 were provided by collaborators in the United States, Italy and Spain. The prospective study material was composed of cDNA or gDNA derived from T cells, B-cell-depleted T cells, or PBMCs. Where HLA class I and class II types were available, the types were taken from metadata supplied by the sample provider, not from assay-based typing. The sample metadata nearly always contained a de-identified subject ID, COVID-19 status, age in years and sex. Samples were obtained from the ongoing ImmuneRACE study (first 160 participants) and from approximately 1,200 subjects provided by 6 global collaborators. A freely available public database, intended as a resource for researchers studying the immune response to SARS-CoV-2, is where the repertoires were released. The dataset comprised deeply sampled blood TCRbeta repertoires from subjects exposed to, actively infected with, or recovered from COVID-19. The full study reports these points: How much clinical and demographic metadata was included differed by source and by participant, and the metadata was provided uncurated.

This clone was detected once. This clone's antigen is unknown. Base-call qualities are not available, and no considerably larger clone is one nucleotide away. Participants in the prospective study were enrolled through a virtual design, were aged roughly 18 to 100 years, and lived in about two dozen United States geographic areas. In the prospective study, participants were assigned to cohorts based on the clinical history participants reported in a screening survey and a study questionnaire. Recovered participants in ImmuneRACE Cohort 3 were defined by two consecutive negative NP/OP PCR tests, clearance by a healthcare professional, or resolution of symptoms. Mobile phlebotomists in the prospective study collected whole blood, serum and a nasopharyngeal or oropharyngeal swab from every participant. Participants in the prospective study had the option to provide additional blood draws and questionnaires over a roughly two-month period. Prospective study blood samples were shipped either frozen or at room temperature before DNA extraction.

The CDR3, from cysteine to phenylalanine, totals 13 residues. Just CDR3 DNA is preserved here, 39 bases in frame from base 1. Per the germline V gene, SQVTM is the CDR1 and ANQGSEA is the CDR2. V loses 7 bases of germline sequence and J loses 6 bases, and the interval between the two ends is 16 bases. TCRbeta CDR3 regions were amplified from genomic DNA using the immunoSEQ Assay, a bias-controlled multiplex PCR. In the paper's pipeline: The number of nucleated cells in each sample was estimated from the amplification of reference gene primers within the assay. To quantify the absolute abundance of each unique TCRbeta CDR3 rearrangement, sequence reads were collapsed and filtered. For each sample, productive Simpson clonality was calculated as the square root of Simpson's diversity index across productive rearrangements. The table was pulled from immuneACCESS by TCRdb, which kept in-frame rearrangements only. Such tables lose some clones; where checked, under half of the loss comes from unresolved V genes, and the rest has no known cause. V, J and clone size were drawn from that table, and D and trimming were deduced from the DNA. The sample table holds a few hundred thousand clones, of which roughly 85% were seen once. The top ten hold over 15% of the sample.

The sequence links TRBV29-1 to TRBJ1-5; TRBD1 is possibly the D segment (5 matching bases). Sequencing was done on a sample of PBMCs or T cells enriched from blood (not recorded which). This TCR was sampled from a man aged 40-49 years who had recovered from COVID-19. The nucleotide sequence is given as TGCAGCGCCGGAGGGGCAGGGTTTCAGCCCCAGCATTTT. Its translation is CSAGGAGFQPQHF.